Listed below are T cell receptor beta chains from one sample, sequenced in a study of siplizumab effects on memory and regulatory T cells. Sequencing was performed with immunoSEQ multiplex PCR; in TCRdb, only in-frame clones are kept and a portion is missing. This sample has approximately 120,000 clones, with 90% to 95% found just once. The sequenced sample consisted of non-Treg CD4+ T cells sorted from blood. The receptors stem from a human donor in good health. CDR3s include the opening cysteine and the closing phenylalanine or tryptophan. D genes are given only for firm matches.

d_call: .; v_call: TRBV4-2; j_call: TRBJ1-1; cdr3_nt: TGTGCCAGCAGCCAAGTGGACACGAACACTGAAGCTTTCTTT; cdr3_aa: CASSQVDTNTEAFF
d_call: TRBD1; v_call: TRBV7-3; j_call: TRBJ1-2; cdr3_nt: TGTGCCAGCAGCTTAAGCGGACAGGGTTATGGCTACACCTTC; cdr3_aa: CASSLSGQGYGYTF
d_call: TRBD2; v_call: TRBV11-2; j_call: TRBJ2-7; cdr3_nt: TGTGCCAGCAGCCCCGGGAGGGGGCTAGCGGGGGGTTCGGAGCAGTACTTC; cdr3_aa: CASSPGRGLAGGSEQYF
d_call: .; v_call: TRBV18; j_call: TRBJ2-2; cdr3_nt: TGTGCCAGCTCACCCTCCGGGCCCGGGGAGCTGTTTTTT; cdr3_aa: CASSPSGPGELFF
d_call: .; v_call: TRBV5-1; j_call: TRBJ2-6; cdr3_nt: TGCGCCAGCAGCTTGGATAGCTCTGGGGCCAACGTCCTGACTTTC; cdr3_aa: CASSLDSSGANVLTF
d_call: .; v_call: TRBV10-3; j_call: TRBJ2-7; cdr3_nt: TGTGCCATCAGTGACCCCGGGGGAAGCTCCTACGAGCAGTACTTC; cdr3_aa: CAISDPGGSSYEQYF
d_call: .; v_call: TRBV9; j_call: TRBJ2-2; cdr3_nt: TGTGCCAGCAGCGTACTCTCCGGTGGGACCGGGGAGCTGTTTTTT; cdr3_aa: CASSVLSGGTGELFF
d_call: TRBD1; v_call: TRBV6-1; j_call: TRBJ1-6; cdr3_nt: TGTGCCAGCAGTGACATCCCAACCGGGACAGGGGTTTCACCCCTCCACTTT; cdr3_aa: CASSDIPTGTGVSPLHF
d_call: .; v_call: TRBV10-3; j_call: TRBJ1-2; cdr3_nt: TGTGCCATCAGTGGACAAATCTATGGCTACACCTTC; cdr3_aa: CAISGQIYGYTF
d_call: TRBD1; v_call: TRBV6-6; j_call: TRBJ1-2; cdr3_nt: TGTGCCAGCAGTAGGGACAGGGGGCTGGGGGGCTACACCTTC; cdr3_aa: CASSRDRGLGGYTF
d_call: TRBD2; v_call: TRBV10-1; j_call: TRBJ2-3; cdr3_nt: TGCGCCAGCAGCGCCTCGGGACTACCGGCTAGCACAGATACGCAGTATTTT; cdr3_aa: CASSASGLPASTDTQYF
d_call: TRBD1; v_call: TRBV18; j_call: TRBJ2-7; cdr3_nt: TGTGCCAGCTCAGTAACAGGGGGCCTTGTCGAGCAGTACTTC; cdr3_aa: CASSVTGGLVEQYF
d_call: TRBD2; v_call: TRBV7-3; j_call: TRBJ2-1; cdr3_nt: TGTGCCAGCAGCTTAGCTAGCGGGGGGGCGAGCTACAATGAGCAGTTCTTC; cdr3_aa: CASSLASGGASYNEQFF
d_call: TRBD1; v_call: TRBV28; j_call: TRBJ1-3; cdr3_nt: TGTGCCAGCAGTTTAGTCTCCTTGGGACAGGGGAAAAACACCATATATTTT; cdr3_aa: CASSLVSLGQGKNTIYF
d_call: TRBD2; v_call: TRBV7-9; j_call: TRBJ2-4; cdr3_nt: TGTGCCAGCAGTACGGGACTAGCGGTCCAAAACATTCAGTACTTC; cdr3_aa: CASSTGLAVQNIQYF
d_call: TRBD1; v_call: TRBV9; j_call: TRBJ2-4; cdr3_nt: TGTGCCAGCAGCGTTGGGACAGGCCGATTGCAAATTGGGGACATTCAGTACTTC; cdr3_aa: CASSVGTGRLQIGDIQYF
d_call: .; v_call: TRBV5-6; j_call: TRBJ2-5; cdr3_nt: TGTGCCAGCAGCTTGGAAGAGACCCAGTACTTC; cdr3_aa: CASSLEETQYF
d_call: TRBD1; v_call: TRBV13; j_call: TRBJ2-3; cdr3_nt: TGTGCCAGCAGCTTAGGACAGGGGGGAGATACGCAGTATTTT; cdr3_aa: CASSLGQGGDTQYF
d_call: TRBD2; v_call: TRBV11-1; j_call: TRBJ2-5; cdr3_nt: TGTGCCAGCAGCCATGGGACTAGTGCGACCCAGTACTTC; cdr3_aa: CASSHGTSATQYF
d_call: TRBD2; v_call: TRBV7-6; j_call: TRBJ2-3; cdr3_nt: TGTGCCAGCAGACTTGGACTAGCGGGGAACACAGATACGCAGTATTTT; cdr3_aa: CASRLGLAGNTDTQYF
d_call: TRBD1; v_call: TRBV28; j_call: TRBJ2-7; cdr3_nt: TGTGCCAGCAGTGGAGAAGATAAGACAGGGTGGTATTCCGGGTCCTACGAGCAGTACTTC; cdr3_aa: CASSGEDKTGWYSGSYEQYF
d_call: TRBD1; v_call: TRBV19; j_call: TRBJ1-1; cdr3_nt: TGTGCCAGTACCTTGACAGGGGGATGGACTGAAGCTTTCTTT; cdr3_aa: CASTLTGGWTEAFF
d_call: TRBD2; v_call: TRBV5-1; j_call: TRBJ2-4; cdr3_nt: TGCGCCAGCAGCCCACCGGGACTAGCGGGGTCGAACATTCAGTACTTC; cdr3_aa: CASSPPGLAGSNIQYF